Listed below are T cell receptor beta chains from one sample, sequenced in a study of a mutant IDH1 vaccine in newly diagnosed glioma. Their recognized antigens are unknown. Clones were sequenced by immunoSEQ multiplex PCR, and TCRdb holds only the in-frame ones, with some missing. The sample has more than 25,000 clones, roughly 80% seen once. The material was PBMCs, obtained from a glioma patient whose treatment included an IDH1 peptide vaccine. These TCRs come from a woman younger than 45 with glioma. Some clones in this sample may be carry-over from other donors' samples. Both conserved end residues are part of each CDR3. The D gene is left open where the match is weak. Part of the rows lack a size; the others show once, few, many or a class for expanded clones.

cdr3_aa: CASSLWVRGEDTEAFF
cdr3_nt: TGTGCCAGCAGTTTATGGGTCCGGGGGGAGGACACTGAAGCTTTCTTT
d_call: NA
v_call: TRBV28
j_call: TRBJ1-1
clone_size: NA

cdr3_aa: CASRTDLARGYTF
cdr3_nt: TGTGCCAGCAGGACCGACTTGGCGAGGGGCTACACCTTC
d_call: NA
v_call: TRBV6-5
j_call: TRBJ1-2
clone_size: NA

cdr3_aa: CASSPSGDQPQHF
cdr3_nt: TGTGCCAGCAGCCCCAGTGGGGATCAGCCCCAGCATTTT
d_call: NA
v_call: TRBV2
j_call: TRBJ1-5
clone_size: few

cdr3_aa: CASSGYYEQYF
cdr3_nt: TGTGCCAGCAGTGGTTACTACGAGCAGTACTTC
d_call: NA
v_call: TRBV6-1
j_call: TRBJ2-7
clone_size: few

cdr3_aa: CASSTAGANTEAFF
cdr3_nt: TGTGCCAGCAGCACCGCAGGGGCAAACACTGAAGCTTTCTTT
d_call: NA
v_call: TRBV7-9
j_call: TRBJ1-1
clone_size: NA

cdr3_aa: CASSSSIRGAETQYF
cdr3_nt: TGTGCCAGTAGTTCCAGTATCAGGGGCGCGGAGACCCAGTACTTC
d_call: NA
v_call: TRBV19
j_call: TRBJ2-5
clone_size: NA

cdr3_aa: CASSLSVDREAFF
cdr3_nt: TGTGCCAGCAGCTTATCGGTGGACAGGGAAGCTTTCTTT
d_call: TRBD1
v_call: TRBV11-2
j_call: TRBJ1-1
clone_size: few

cdr3_aa: CARSLASSTQYF
cdr3_nt: TGTGCCAGAAGCTTGGCTTCCTCTACGCAGTATTTT
d_call: NA
v_call: TRBV5-3
j_call: TRBJ2-3
clone_size: NA

cdr3_aa: CASSQDRGIYGYTF
cdr3_nt: TGCGCCAGCAGCCAAGATCGTGGGATTTACGGCTACACCTTC
d_call: NA
v_call: TRBV4-1
j_call: TRBJ1-2
clone_size: NA

cdr3_aa: CASSLVTGREGTEAFF
cdr3_nt: TGTGCCAGCAGCTTAGTCACGGGCAGGGAGGGGACTGAAGCTTTCTTT
d_call: NA
v_call: TRBV11-2
j_call: TRBJ1-1
clone_size: NA

cdr3_aa: CASSRDLSNEQFF
cdr3_nt: TGTGCCAGCAGTCGGGACCTCTCCAATGAGCAGTTCTTC
d_call: NA
v_call: TRBV5-4
j_call: TRBJ2-1
clone_size: NA

cdr3_aa: CATSRDLASGSGPTYEQYF
cdr3_nt: TGTGCCACCAGCAGAGATCTAGCTAGCGGGAGCGGGCCGACCTACGAGCAGTACTTC
d_call: TRBD2
v_call: TRBV15
j_call: TRBJ2-7
clone_size: NA

cdr3_aa: CASSGRRSLSTDTQYF
cdr3_nt: TGTGCCAGCAGTGGGCGGCGGTCGCTTAGCACAGATACGCAGTATTTT
d_call: NA
v_call: TRBV6-1
j_call: TRBJ2-3
clone_size: NA

cdr3_aa: CASTPPRTVKETQYF
cdr3_nt: TGTGCCAGCACCCCTCCGCGGACGGTAAAAGAGACCCAGTACTTC
d_call: NA
v_call: TRBV25-1
j_call: TRBJ2-5
clone_size: NA

cdr3_aa: CAISESNNEQFF
cdr3_nt: TGTGCCATCAGTGAGTCGAATAATGAGCAGTTCTTC
d_call: NA
v_call: TRBV10-3
j_call: TRBJ2-1
clone_size: NA

cdr3_aa: CASSLMGTNPSYEQYF
cdr3_nt: TGTGCCAGCAGCTTGATGGGGACTAACCCCTCCTACGAGCAGTACTTC
d_call: TRBD2
v_call: TRBV7-3
j_call: TRBJ2-7
clone_size: NA

cdr3_aa: CAWAPGAGVGEQFF
cdr3_nt: TGTGCCTGGGCCCCCGGGGCCGGGGTGGGTGAGCAGTTCTTC
d_call: NA
v_call: TRBV30
j_call: TRBJ2-1
clone_size: few

cdr3_aa: CATSGRLAPYEQYF
cdr3_nt: TGTGCCACCAGCGGCCGACTAGCTCCTTACGAGCAGTACTTC
d_call: TRBD2
v_call: TRBV15
j_call: TRBJ2-7
clone_size: NA

cdr3_aa: CASSTGTEETQYF
cdr3_nt: TGTGCCAGCAGTACCGGGACAGAGGAGACCCAGTACTTC
d_call: TRBD1
v_call: TRBV6-5
j_call: TRBJ2-5
clone_size: few

cdr3_aa: CAWRRQSLSPLHF
cdr3_nt: TGTGCCTGGAGGAGGCAGTCCCTTTCACCCCTCCACTTT
d_call: NA
v_call: TRBV30
j_call: TRBJ1-6
clone_size: NA

cdr3_aa: CASSLTRGPTDTQYF
cdr3_nt: TGCGCCAGCAGCTTGACGCGGGGTCCTACAGATACGCAGTATTTT
d_call: NA
v_call: TRBV5-1
j_call: TRBJ2-3
clone_size: NA

cdr3_aa: CASSSGTDKNIQYF
cdr3_nt: TGTGCCAGCAGCTCCGGGACAGACAAAAACATTCAGTACTTC
d_call: TRBD1
v_call: TRBV11-3
j_call: TRBJ2-4
clone_size: few

cdr3_aa: CASSQTGGAPGQYF
cdr3_nt: TGCGCCAGCAGCCAGACAGGGGGAGCTCCGGGGCAGTACTTC
d_call: TRBD1
v_call: TRBV5-1
j_call: TRBJ2-7
clone_size: NA

cdr3_aa: CASSLRGPAKGDEKLFF
cdr3_nt: TGTGCCAGCAGCTTACGAGGGCCAGCGAAGGGAGATGAAAAACTGTTTTTT
d_call: NA
v_call: TRBV7-2
j_call: TRBJ1-4
clone_size: NA

cdr3_aa: CASSQDEVGYGYTF
cdr3_nt: TGTGCCAGCAGCCAAGATGAAGTTGGCTATGGCTACACCTTC
d_call: NA
v_call: TRBV14
j_call: TRBJ1-2
clone_size: NA

cdr3_aa: CASTLSGGRLAGATSYNEQFF
cdr3_nt: TGTGCCAGTACCCTCTCAGGGGGCAGACTAGCGGGGGCTACCTCCTACAATGAGCAGTTCTTC
d_call: TRBD2
v_call: TRBV19
j_call: TRBJ2-1
clone_size: NA

cdr3_aa: CASSEALRGSGANVLTF
cdr3_nt: TGTGCCAGCAGTGAAGCGCTTCGGGGTTCTGGGGCCAACGTCCTGACTTTC
d_call: NA
v_call: TRBV2
j_call: TRBJ2-6
clone_size: NA

cdr3_aa: CSVEGGRADTQYF
cdr3_nt: TGCAGCGTTGAGGGCGGGAGAGCAGATACGCAGTATTTT
d_call: TRBD2
v_call: TRBV29-1
j_call: TRBJ2-3
clone_size: NA

cdr3_aa: CAWSVLRRGGYTF
cdr3_nt: TGTGCCTGGAGTGTACTCCGGAGGGGCGGCTACACCTTC
d_call: NA
v_call: TRBV30
j_call: TRBJ1-2
clone_size: NA

cdr3_aa: CASSSSHNEQFF
cdr3_nt: TGTGCCAGCAGCTCATCACACAATGAGCAGTTCTTC
d_call: NA
v_call: TRBV14
j_call: TRBJ2-1
clone_size: NA

cdr3_aa: CAWNPVGTAGNTIYF
cdr3_nt: TGTGCCTGGAACCCGGTAGGGACAGCTGGAAACACCATATATTTT
d_call: TRBD1
v_call: TRBV30
j_call: TRBJ1-3
clone_size: NA

cdr3_aa: CASREGTGGGNQPQHF
cdr3_nt: TGTGCCAGCAGGGAAGGGACAGGGGGTGGCAATCAGCCCCAGCATTTT
d_call: TRBD1
v_call: TRBV2
j_call: TRBJ1-5
clone_size: NA

cdr3_aa: CASSKGLAGGLNEQFF
cdr3_nt: TGTGCCAGTAGTAAAGGACTAGCGGGAGGGCTCAATGAGCAGTTCTTC
d_call: TRBD2
v_call: TRBV19
j_call: TRBJ2-1
clone_size: NA

cdr3_aa: CASRPPGQGIGGYTF
cdr3_nt: TGTGCCAGCAGACCCCCGGGACAGGGAATTGGTGGCTACACCTTC
d_call: TRBD1
v_call: TRBV6-1
j_call: TRBJ1-2
clone_size: NA

cdr3_aa: CASSTGQLNTEAFF
cdr3_nt: TGTGCCAGCAGCACTGGACAACTGAACACTGAAGCTTTCTTT
d_call: NA
v_call: TRBV5-4
j_call: TRBJ1-1
clone_size: NA

cdr3_aa: CASSERSGRVRTGELFF
cdr3_nt: TGTGCCAGCAGTGAACGCAGCGGGAGGGTCCGCACCGGGGAGCTGTTTTTT
d_call: TRBD2
v_call: TRBV2
j_call: TRBJ2-2
clone_size: NA

cdr3_aa: CASSEGVAAGGYNEQFF
cdr3_nt: TGTGCCAGCAGTGAAGGAGTAGCGGCGGGAGGGTACAATGAGCAGTTCTTC
d_call: TRBD2
v_call: TRBV2
j_call: TRBJ2-1
clone_size: NA

cdr3_aa: CASTLLGGHTQYF
cdr3_nt: TGTGCCAGCACCCTCTTAGGGGGGCATACGCAGTATTTT
d_call: NA
v_call: TRBV2
j_call: TRBJ2-3
clone_size: NA

cdr3_aa: CASARLAGNEQFF
cdr3_nt: TGTGCCAGCGCGAGACTAGCGGGGAATGAGCAGTTCTTC
d_call: TRBD2
v_call: TRBV6-1
j_call: TRBJ2-1
clone_size: NA

cdr3_aa: CASSANLADTDTQYF
cdr3_nt: TGTGCCAGCAGCGCCAATTTAGCGGACACAGATACGCAGTATTTT
d_call: NA
v_call: TRBV7-8
j_call: TRBJ2-3
clone_size: NA

cdr3_aa: CASSPTVNQPQHF
cdr3_nt: TGCGCCAGCAGCCCGACAGTCAATCAGCCCCAGCATTTT
d_call: NA
v_call: TRBV5-1
j_call: TRBJ1-5
clone_size: NA

cdr3_aa: CASSATSGTGNQPQHF
cdr3_nt: TGTGCCAGCAGCGCAACATCCGGGACAGGGAATCAGCCCCAGCATTTT
d_call: TRBD1
v_call: TRBV9
j_call: TRBJ1-5
clone_size: NA

cdr3_aa: CASTGLGGLEQYF
cdr3_nt: TGTGCCAGCACGGGACTCGGTGGGCTCGAGCAGTACTTC
d_call: NA
v_call: TRBV7-6
j_call: TRBJ2-7
clone_size: NA

cdr3_aa: CASSLFGGSSYNEQFF
cdr3_nt: TGTGCCAGCAGTTTATTTGGCGGGAGCTCCTACAATGAGCAGTTCTTC
d_call: TRBD2
v_call: TRBV27
j_call: TRBJ2-1
clone_size: NA

cdr3_aa: CASSITGAAMNTEAFF
cdr3_nt: TGTGCCAGTAGTATAACGGGAGCTGCTATGAACACTGAAGCTTTCTTT
d_call: NA
v_call: TRBV19
j_call: TRBJ1-1
clone_size: NA

cdr3_aa: CSVEGGGEETQYF
cdr3_nt: TGCAGCGTTGAGGGGGGTGGGGAAGAGACCCAGTACTTC
d_call: NA
v_call: TRBV29-1
j_call: TRBJ2-5
clone_size: NA

cdr3_aa: CASSVESELAGSYEQYF
cdr3_nt: TGTGCCAGCAGTGTAGAATCGGAACTAGCGGGTTCCTACGAGCAGTACTTC
d_call: TRBD2
v_call: TRBV2
j_call: TRBJ2-7
clone_size: NA